These 13 T cell receptor beta chains were sequenced from one sample in a study of CD8 T cells in ankylosing spondylitis. TCRdb re-derived calls from the 5' RACE reads in MiXCR, one entry per CDR3 protein. The sample contains a few hundred thousand distinct CDR3 sequences, over 15% of which appear only once. The sample consisted of blood, either unsorted or a sorted T cell fraction (not recorded which). The receptors shown here come from a male donor with ankylosing spondylitis or in good health (not recorded which).

This clonotype has just a few counts. This chain joins TRBV28 and TRBJ2-7; 7 positions match TRBD1. Trimming took 3 bases from V and 0 from J; bases not matched to a gene: 8. The CDR3 consists of 16 residues. Germline CDR1 is MDHEN and CDR2 is SYDVKM. DNA of the CDR3: TGTGCCAGCAGTTTGGCAGGACAGGTGGCCTCCTACGAGCAGTACTTC. Its translation is CASSLAGQVASYEQYF.

This chain uses TRBV12-3 or TRBV12-4 with TRBJ2-2; 7 bases are a match to TRBD1. Trimming removed 5 bases from V and 2 bases from J; junction bases left unmatched: 5. The CDR3 runs to 15 residues. The CDR3 is CASSPDRENTGELFF. Written as DNA, the CDR3 is TGTGCCAGCAGTCCAGACAGGGAAAACACCGGGGAGCTGTTTTTT.

V and J are TRBV5-5 and TRBJ2-7; tentative D call: TRBD2 (6 bases). V was pared by 0 bases and J by 1 base, with 11 bases between. The CDR3 length is 15 residues. CDR1 and CDR2 (germline): SGHKS, YYEKEE (reference sequence). The CDR3 DNA reads TGTGCCAGCAGCTTGGCCCAAGGGAGGTCCTACGAGCAGTACTTC. Its translation is CASSLAQGRSYEQYF.

The chain carries TRBV20-1 and TRBJ2-3, with 7 bases lining up with TRBD2. The length of the CDR3 is 14 residues. The germline gives CDR1 DFQATT, CDR2 SNEGSKA (reference sequence). Germline trimming cut 6 bases from V and 7 bases from J; bases unmatched to any gene: 13. CDR3 in DNA: TGCAGTGCGGGCGGGCGGGAGCCCCCCTATACGCAGTATTTT. It yields the protein CSAGGREPPYTQYF.

This clonotype was seen only a few times. This chain connects TRBV4-3 to TRBJ2-2, with no clear D. V dropped 4 bases and J dropped 4 bases, with 13 bases sitting between them. The germline CDR1 and CDR2 sequences are LGHNA and YSLEER. This CDR3 has 15 amino acids. The CDR3 bases are TGCGCCAGCAGCCTATACCCCTTGGCCACCGGGGAGCTGTTTTTT. It encodes CASSLYPLATGELFF.

Concerning this clonotype: Since a much larger clone is just one base distant, this may be a read error. The chain carries TRBV12-3 or TRBV12-4 and TRBJ1-2; 7 nucleotides agree with TRBD1. Trimming at V came to 5 bases and at J to 3 bases, leaving 9 bases not matched to a gene. There are 15 residues in the CDR3. The CDR3, as DNA: TGTGCCAGCAGTATACCGAGGGGGACAGACTATGGCTACACCTTC. Translation: CASSIPRGTDYGYTF.

The genes are TRBV4-1 and TRBJ2-1; D unclear. CDR3 length equals 14 residues. Germline CDR1 and CDR2: MGHRA and YSYEKL. Trimming removed 3 bases at V and 7 bases at J, with 13 bases between. Here the CDR3 reads CASSQTNTENEQFF. The CDR3 bases are TGCGCCAGCAGCCAGACAAACACGGAAAATGAGCAGTTCTTC.

In this sample, this clonotype turned up many times. The CDR3: CASRGAGELFF. The CDR3, as DNA: TGTGCCAGCAGAGGTGCCGGGGAGCTGTTTTTT. V is TRBV12-3 or TRBV12-4 and J is TRBJ2-2, with D uncertain. This CDR3 contains 11 residues. The ends were cut back, 6 bases at V and 6 bases at J, with 5 bases in the middle.

The genes are TRBV7-9 and TRBJ2-7; TRBD2 matches 8 bases. Germline CDR1 SEHNR, CDR2 FQNEAQ (reference sequence). CDR3 length equals 17 residues. The V gene end was trimmed by 5 bases and the J gene end by 0 bases; junction bases not matched to a gene: 12. The CDR3 region has the DNA TGTGCCAGCAGCCCCGGCACTAGCGGTGCCAGCTCCTACGAGCAGTACTTC. Amino acids: CASSPGTSGASSYEQYF.

This clonotype was seen a few times. J is TRBJ2-7 and V is TRBV20-1, with TRBD2 as a possible D gene (6 bases). This CDR3 has 15 amino acids. V shed 0 bases and J shed 0 bases, with 12 bases lying between them. Germline CDR1 DFQATT, CDR2 SNEGSKA (reference sequence). This chain's CDR3 is CSARDLAGRSYEQYF. The CDR3 DNA follows: TGCAGTGCTAGAGATCTGGCGGGACGCTCCTACGAGCAGTACTTC.

This clonotype was detected only a few times. One end of the junction is discordant with germline, which a read error may explain. The chain carries TRBV29-1 and TRBJ1-2, with unresolved D. CDR3 length: 12 residues. Germline CDR1 is SQVTM and CDR2 is ANQGSEA. The CDR3 loop is CRVDSVNYGYTF. Written as DNA, the CDR3 is TGCAGAGTTGATTCCGTGAACTATGGCTACACCTTC.

The J gene is TRBJ2-7, the V gene TRBV6-2 or TRBV6-3; maybe TRBD2 (5 bases). Between the trimmed V and J ends, which lost 10 bases and 7 bases, there was a span of 11 bases. Germline CDR1 is MNHEY and CDR2 is SVGEGT. The CDR3 extends over 10 amino acids. CDR3 sequence (DNA): TGTGCCACATCCACGGGGGAGCAGTACTTC. Its protein is CATSTGEQYF.

V and J are TRBV29-1 and TRBJ2-7; weak D call: TRBD2 (5 bases). Germline V gene sequence: CDR1 SQVTM, CDR2 ANQGSEA. This CDR3 is 13 amino acids long. With 6 bases removed from V and 2 bases from J, the gap between germline ends came to 14 bases. CDR3 region: CSVASGLTYEQYF. The CDR3 nucleotides read TGCAGCGTAGCCAGCGGACTCACCTACGAGCAGTACTTC.